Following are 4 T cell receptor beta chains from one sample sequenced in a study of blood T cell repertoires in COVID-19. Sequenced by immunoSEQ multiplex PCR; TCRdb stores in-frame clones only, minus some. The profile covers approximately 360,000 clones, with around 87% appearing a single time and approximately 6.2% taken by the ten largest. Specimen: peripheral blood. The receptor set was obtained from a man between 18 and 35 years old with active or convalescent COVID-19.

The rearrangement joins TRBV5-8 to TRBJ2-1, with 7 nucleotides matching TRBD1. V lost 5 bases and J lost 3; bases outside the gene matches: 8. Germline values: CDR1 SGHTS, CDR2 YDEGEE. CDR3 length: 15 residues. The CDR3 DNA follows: TGTGCCAGCAGGTACAGGGGTACTCGCTACAATGAGCAGTTCTTC. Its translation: CASRYRGTRYNEQFF.

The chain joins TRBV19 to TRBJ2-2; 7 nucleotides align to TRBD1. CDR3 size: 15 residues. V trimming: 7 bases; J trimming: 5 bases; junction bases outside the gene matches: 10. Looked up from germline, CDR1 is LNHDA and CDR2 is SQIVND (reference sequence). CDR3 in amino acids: CASIGNRGSTGELFF. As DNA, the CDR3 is TGTGCCAGTATAGGGAACAGGGGCAGTACCGGGGAGCTGTTTTTT.

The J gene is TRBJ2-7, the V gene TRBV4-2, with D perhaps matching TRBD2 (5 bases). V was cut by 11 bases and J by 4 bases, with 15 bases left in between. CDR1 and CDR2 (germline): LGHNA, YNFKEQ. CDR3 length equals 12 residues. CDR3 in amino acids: CADKDSMYEQYF. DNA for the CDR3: TGTGCCGACAAGGACTCCATGTACGAGCAGTACTTC.

As DNA, the CDR3 is TGTGCCAGCTCACCTACGACAGGGACCCGCAATGAGCAGTTCTTC. Translation: CASSPTTGTRNEQFF. J is TRBJ2-1 and V is TRBV18, with TRBD1 matching 7 bases. Germline values: CDR1 KGHSH, CDR2 LQKENI. This CDR3 comprises 15 residues. The V and J ends lost 3 bases and 6 bases, in that order; junction bases with no gene match: 8. Full variable domain (remainder filled in from reference TRBV18 and TRBJ2-1): NAGVMQNPRHLVRRRGQEARLRCSPMKGHSHVYWYRQLPEEGLKFMVYLQKENIIDESGMPKERFSAEFPKEGPSILRIQQVVRGDSAAYFCASSPTTGTRNEQFFGPGTRLTVL.